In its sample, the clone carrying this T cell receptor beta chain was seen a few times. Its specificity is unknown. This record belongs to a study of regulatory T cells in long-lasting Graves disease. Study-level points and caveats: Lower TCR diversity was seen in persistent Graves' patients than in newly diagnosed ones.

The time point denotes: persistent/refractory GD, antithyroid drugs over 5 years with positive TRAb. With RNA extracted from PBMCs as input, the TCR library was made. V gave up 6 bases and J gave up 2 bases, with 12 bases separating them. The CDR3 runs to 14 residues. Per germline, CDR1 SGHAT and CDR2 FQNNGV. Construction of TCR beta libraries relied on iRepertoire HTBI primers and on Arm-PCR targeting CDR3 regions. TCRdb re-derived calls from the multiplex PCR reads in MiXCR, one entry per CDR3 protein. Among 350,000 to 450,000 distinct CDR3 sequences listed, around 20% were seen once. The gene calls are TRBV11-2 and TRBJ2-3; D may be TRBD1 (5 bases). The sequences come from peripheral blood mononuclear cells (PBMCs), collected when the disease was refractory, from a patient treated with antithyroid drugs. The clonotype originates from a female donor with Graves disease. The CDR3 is CASSLVQVTDTQYF. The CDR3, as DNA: TGTGCCAGCAGTTTGGTACAGGTCACAGATACGCAGTATTTT.